Listed here are 30 T cell receptor beta chains from one sample, sequenced in a study of shared clonotypes between healthy human individuals. Naive CD8 cells lacked CD45RO, underwent positive selection for CCR7 and left out terminally differentiated effector memory CD45RA+ cells. Profiling relied on immunoSEQ multiplex PCR, and the TCRdb table lists in-frame clones only, not all of them. The table lists approximately 2,200,000 clones, about 93% of them singletons. The sample was naive CD8+ T cells from PBMCs. The source of these receptors is a man aged 18 to 29 in good health. Some clones in this sample may be carry-over from other donors' samples.

This chain links TRBV7-6 with TRBJ2-7, with D possibly being TRBD1 (7 bases). The CDR3 totals 16 residues. V lost 1 base to trimming and J lost 3 bases, with 16 bases between them. Germline lookup yields CDR1 SGHVS and CDR2 FNYEAQ. The DNA for the CDR3 is TGTGCCAGCAGCTTAGAAGCGGCAGGGGGGATCTACGAGCAGTACTTC. Protein product: CASSLEAAGGIYEQYF.

This chain connects TRBV29-1 to TRBJ1-1, with TRBD1 as a possible D gene (6 bases). Germline V gene sequence: CDR1 SQVTM, CDR2 ANQGSEA. Trimming removed 4 bases from V and 3 bases from J, with 15 bases in between. This CDR3 comprises 14 residues. This chain's CDR3 is CSVGGHPSDTEAFF. The CDR3, as DNA: TGCAGCGTTGGGGGACACCCCTCGGACACTGAAGCTTTCTTT.

The chain carries TRBV29-1 and TRBJ1-1; 12 bases line up with TRBD1. Trimming took 3 bases from V and 2 from J; bases not matched to a gene: 7. Germline V gene lookup returns CDR1 SQVTM and CDR2 ANQGSEA. The CDR3 contains 16 residues. The CDR3 is CSVDRDRGLGNTEAFF. The CDR3 coding sequence is TGCAGCGTTGATCGGGACAGGGGGCTCGGAAACACTGAAGCTTTCTTT.

V and J are TRBV29-1 and TRBJ2-5, with D uncertain. Trimming stripped 2 bases from V and 10 bases from J, with 17 bases between. CDR3 length: 13 amino acids. The germline CDR1 and CDR2 sequences are SQVTM and ANQGSEA. CDR3: CSVELPLTSSQYF. CDR3 bases: TGCAGCGTTGAACTACCCCTCACATCGAGCCAGTACTTC.

Comments on this clone: An end of the junction does not agree with germline; a read error may underlie this. V and J are TRBV4-1 and TRBJ2-1; D is perhaps TRBD2 (6 bases). Germline CDR1 MGHRA, CDR2 YSYEKL. The CDR3 is 13 residues long. The CDR3 nucleotides are TGCGCCAGCAGCATCCACCTTCCGGGACTCTTAGTCTTC. Amino acids: CASSIHLPGLLVF.

The chain links TRBV5-1 to TRBJ2-3, with 7 bases fitting TRBD2. Germline V gene data show CDR1 as SGHRS and CDR2 as YFSETQ. V trimming: 0 bases; J trimming: 4 bases; junction bases outside the gene matches: 5. CDR3 length: 15 amino acids. CDR3 DNA sequence: TGCGCCAGCAGCTTGGAGGCGGGAGTTGCAGATACGCAGTATTTT. This sequence encodes CASSLEAGVADTQYF.

This chain uses TRBV7-9 with TRBJ2-2; 7 nucleotides match TRBD2. The CDR3 runs to 19 residues. Germline values: CDR1 SEHNR, CDR2 FQNEAQ (reference sequence). The V and J ends lost 0 bases and 3 bases, in that order; junction bases with no gene match: 13. The CDR3 nucleotides are TGTGCCAGCAGCTTAGCTACGTATCGCCAGGCGGGGGACACCGGGGAGCTGTTTTTT. It encodes CASSLATYRQAGDTGELFF. Complete variable domain (other parts from reference TRBV7-9 and TRBJ2-2): DTGVSQNPRHKITKRGQNVTFRCDPISEHNRLYWYRQTLGQGPEFLTYFQNEAQLEKSRLLSDRFSAERPKGSFSTLEIQRTEQGDSAMYLCASSLATYRQAGDTGELFFGEGSRLTVL.

The genes are TRBV11-2 and TRBJ2-3; the D is unclear. This CDR3 comprises 13 residues. Germline V gene sequence: CDR1 SGHAT, CDR2 FQNNGV. The V end was cut by 6 bases, the J end by 0 bases, with 7 bases between. The CDR3 bases are TGTGCCAGCAGGGATACTAGCACAGATACGCAGTATTTT. Its translation is CASRDTSTDTQYF.

Remarks on this clone: Other DNA sequences in this sample translate to the same CDR3. Here the CDR3 DNA reads TGTGCCAGCAGCTTCGACGGGTACGAGCAGTACTTC. Protein: CASSFDGYEQYF. The chain has TRBV7-9 and TRBJ2-7; D not resolved. Between the trimmed V and J ends, which lost 3 bases and 4 bases, there was a span of 7 bases. In germline, CDR1 is SEHNR, CDR2 FQNEAQ (reference sequence). This CDR3 comprises 12 residues.

This clone appeared once. This chain joins TRBV5-4 and TRBJ1-2; D unresolved. With 1 base removed from V and 3 bases from J, the gap between germline ends came to 13 bases. There are 15 residues in the CDR3. The V gene's germline CDR1 is SGHNT and CDR2 YYREEE (reference sequence). CDR3 amino acids: CASSLNPRSYYGYTF. CDR3 nucleotides: TGTGCCAGCAGCTTGAATCCCCGATCCTACTATGGCTACACCTTC.

The chain carries TRBV27 and TRBJ2-1; D not certain. V dropped 1 base and J dropped 2 bases, with 6 bases sitting between them. This CDR3 comprises 14 residues. The germline gives CDR1 MNHEY, CDR2 SMNVEV (reference sequence). CDR3 bases: TGTGCCAGCAGTTTATTCCCCGCCTACAATGAGCAGTTCTTC. Encoded protein: CASSLFPAYNEQFF.

V gene TRBV9 combines with J gene TRBJ2-2, with D possibly being TRBD2 (6 bases). Germline V CDR1 and CDR2: SGDLS, YYNGEE. This CDR3 contains 14 residues. V lost 3 bases to trimming and J lost 3 bases, with 9 bases between them. The CDR3 bases are TGTGCCAGCAGCGAACTAGCTCACACCGGGGAGCTGTTTTTT. Amino acids: CASSELAHTGELFF.

CDR3: CASSLFFQGDTEAFF. The CDR3 bases are TGTGCCAGCAGCTTGTTCTTTCAAGGGGACACTGAAGCTTTCTTT. The chain combines TRBV5-6 with TRBJ1-1, with D perhaps matching TRBD1 (5 bases). The CDR3 covers 15 residues. Trimming cost V 1 base and J 3 bases, with 13 bases left between them. Germline V gene data show CDR1 as SGHDT and CDR2 as YYEEEE. Full variable domain (missing parts from reference TRBV5-6 and TRBJ1-1): DAGVTQSPTHLIKTRGQQVTLRCSPKSGHDTVSWYQQALGQGPQFIFQYYEEEERQRGNFPDRFSGHQFPNYSSELNVNALLLGDSALYLCASSLFFQGDTEAFFGQGTRLTVV.

This clone was observed a handful of times. The rearrangement links TRBV5-1 to TRBJ1-5; D unresolved. CDR1 SGHRS and CDR2 YFSETQ come from the germline V gene. V was cut by 4 bases and J by 0 bases, with 11 bases left in between. This CDR3 has 15 amino acids. The CDR3 here is CASSLGGISNQPQHF. Here the CDR3 DNA reads TGCGCCAGCAGCCTGGGAGGGATTAGCAATCAGCCCCAGCATTTT. The complete variable domain, with remaining parts taken from reference TRBV5-1 and TRBJ1-5, reads KAGVTQTPRYLIKTRGQQVTLSCSPISGHRSVSWYQQTPGQGLQFLFEYFSETQRNKGNFPGRFSGRQFSNSRSEMNVSTLELGDSALYLCASSLGGISNQPQHFGDGTRLSIL.

The sample holds one count of this clone. The genes are TRBV27 and TRBJ1-3; no firm D call. This CDR3 is 15 amino acids long. From germline, CDR1 is MNHEY and CDR2 SMNVEV (reference sequence). Between the trimmed V and J ends, which lost 6 bases and 1 base, there was a span of 13 bases. The CDR3 is CASRPTRSSGNTIYF. DNA of the CDR3: TGTGCCAGCAGGCCCACTCGGAGTTCTGGAAACACCATATATTTT.

V gene TRBV27 combines with J gene TRBJ2-7, with D possibly matching TRBD1 (6 bases). Germline CDR1 and CDR2: MNHEY and SMNVEV (reference sequence). Trimming left V 0 bases short and J 2 bases short, with 11 bases between. The CDR3 covers 15 residues. CDR3 loop: CASSLSMAGAYEQYF. The CDR3 DNA is TGTGCCAGCAGTTTATCGATGGCAGGGGCCTACGAGCAGTACTTC.

CDR3 nucleotide sequence: TGTGCCAGCAGCCGGGACAGGGGCCCAGATACGCAGTATTTT. Protein: CASSRDRGPDTQYF. The chain employs TRBV7-3 and TRBJ2-3; 10 bases map to TRBD1. After removal of 5 bases from V and 4 bases from J, the junction contained 3 bases not matched to a gene. Looked up from germline, CDR1 is SGHTA and CDR2 is FQGTGA. The CDR3 consists of 14 residues.

The J gene is TRBJ2-7, the V gene TRBV19; D is uncertain. V lost 3 bases and J 0 bases, leaving 12 bases between the germline ends. Germline V CDR1 and CDR2: LNHDA, SQIVND (reference sequence). The CDR3 consists of 15 residues. CDR3 nucleotide sequence: TGTGCCAGTAGTATCGAGCAGTGGGGCTCCTACGAGCAGTACTTC. Its translation is CASSIEQWGSYEQYF.

The V gene is TRBV19, the J gene TRBJ2-2; D possibly uses TRBD1 or TRBD2 (5 bases each). Germline CDR1 reads LNHDA; CDR2 reads SQIVND (reference sequence). The CDR3 is made up of 16 amino acids. V lost 4 bases to trimming and J lost 6 bases, with 18 bases between them. The CDR3 spells CASSTFSQGEAGELFF. The CDR3 bases are TGTGCCAGTAGTACCTTCAGTCAGGGAGAAGCCGGGGAGCTGTTTTTT.

The V gene is TRBV27, the J gene TRBJ2-1; D perhaps matches TRBD1 (5 bases). Per the germline V gene, CDR1 is MNHEY and CDR2 is SMNVEV (reference sequence). The CDR3 extends over 15 amino acids. Trimming removed 3 bases at V and 4 bases at J, with 13 bases between. The CDR3, as DNA: TGTGCCAGCAGTTTCCTCGAACACAGGTACAATGAGCAGTTCTTC. Translation: CASSFLEHRYNEQFF.

The V and J genes are TRBV2 and TRBJ2-1; 13 bases are shared with TRBD2. V was clipped by 4 bases and J by 0 bases; unmatched bases: 6. Germline-derived CDR1 and CDR2 are SNHLY and FYNNEI. The CDR3 totals 18 residues. For the CDR3, the DNA is TGTGCCAGCAGTGGGAGGACTAGCGGGAGCAGCTCCTACAATGAGCAGTTCTTC. Its translation is CASSGRTSGSSSYNEQFF.

As to this clone: Other DNA sequences in this specimen translate into the identical CDR3. The chain recombines TRBV5-1 with TRBJ2-7; 8 positions agree with TRBD1. Germline V CDR1 and CDR2: SGHRS, YFSETQ. With 4 bases clipped from V and 0 bases from J, the junction kept 3 bases outside the gene matches. This CDR3 has 14 residues. The CDR3, as DNA: TGCGCCAGCAGCCCCACAGGGGGCTCCTACGAGCAGTACTTC. This gives the protein CASSPTGGSYEQYF.

The chain is built from TRBV7-9 and TRBJ1-1; 8 bases are shared with TRBD1. J was trimmed by 7 bases and V by 3 bases; bases with no gene match: 4. Germline assignment: CDR1 SEHNR and CDR2 FQNEAQ (reference sequence). There are 13 residues in the CDR3. This chain's CDR3 is CASSFGDRFEAFF. The CDR3 nucleotides read TGTGCCAGCAGCTTCGGGGACAGGTTTGAAGCTTTCTTT.

This sequence joins TRBV2 and TRBJ2-3; 7 nucleotides agree with TRBD2. The CDR3 loop spans 14 amino acids. Per germline, CDR1 SNHLY and CDR2 FYNNEI. V shed 3 bases, J shed 5 bases, and the junction held 5 bases outside the gene matches. The CDR3 loop reads CASSDFPSGDTQYF. The CDR3 bases are TGTGCCAGCAGTGATTTCCCTAGCGGAGATACGCAGTATTTT.

A single count supports this clone. The gene calls are TRBV27 and TRBJ2-7; D tentatively fits TRBD1 or TRBD2 (6 bases each). Per germline, CDR1 MNHEY and CDR2 SMNVEV (reference sequence). CDR3 length: 14 residues. Trimming removed 7 bases at V and 5 bases at J, with 18 bases between. The CDR3, as DNA: TGTGCCAGCACGCAAGACCCGGGGGCCCACGAGCAGTACTTC. Translated: CASTQDPGAHEQYF.

The V gene is TRBV27, the J gene TRBJ2-2; D is ambiguous. The CDR3 has 13 amino acids. Germline CDR1 is MNHEY and CDR2 is SMNVEV (reference sequence). V lost 8 bases and J 6 bases, leaving 13 bases between the germline ends. The DNA for the CDR3 is TGTGCCAGCGGCCCCCCGGGTTCCGGGGAGCTGTTTTTT. This sequence encodes CASGPPGSGELFF.

The V call is TRBV4-1, the J call TRBJ1-1; D may be TRBD1 (5 bases). V was shortened by 2 bases and J by 10 bases, with 23 bases between the two germline ends. This CDR3 has 16 residues. CDR1 is MGHRA and CDR2 is YSYEKL in the germline V gene. CDR3 sequence reads: CASSQPQGALRSPAFF. The CDR3 DNA is TGCGCCAGCAGCCAACCTCAGGGCGCCCTACGCTCGCCAGCTTTCTTT.

The gene calls are TRBV7-6 and TRBJ2-1; D not resolved. V lost 4 bases to trimming and J lost 10 bases, with 11 bases between them. This CDR3 has 12 residues. Germline CDR1 reads SGHVS; CDR2 reads FNYEAQ. CDR3 region: CASSSLQGEQFF. In DNA, the CDR3 is TGTGCCAGCAGCTCCCTCCAAGGGGAGCAGTTCTTC.

The chain links TRBV5-1 to TRBJ2-7; unclear D gene. This CDR3 spans 13 amino acids. In germline, CDR1 is SGHRS, CDR2 YFSETQ. Trimming left V 4 bases short and J 7 bases short, with 15 bases between. The CDR3 DNA reads TGCGCCAGCAGCATGGGTCCCCCTAGGGAGCAGTACTTC. Protein product: CASSMGPPREQYF.

This chain links TRBV7-8 with TRBJ2-3; D might be TRBD1 (6 bases). Per germline, CDR1 SGHVS and CDR2 FQNEAQ. Trimming took 5 bases from V and 2 from J, leaving 14 bases between them. This CDR3 is built from 15 residues. This CDR3 is CASSPAQGPTDTQYF. The CDR3 DNA reads TGTGCCAGCAGCCCCGCACAGGGCCCCACAGATACGCAGTATTTT.